This T cell receptor (beta chain) emerged from a study of blood T cell repertoires in COVID-19. Study details: COVID-19 samples from acute and convalescent phases originated in the United States, Italy and Spain.

Authors' data handling: For nucleated cells, counts were estimated from reference gene primer amplification. Generated by immunoSEQ multiplex PCR, the TCRdb table keeps only in-frame clones and is missing some. V, J and clone size reflect that table, while D and trimming were determined from the DNA. The table records some 83,000 clones, approximately 90% of them present only once. The CDR3 runs to 12 residues. Trimming left V 5 bases short and J 7 bases short, with 10 bases between. CDR1 is KGHDR, CDR2 SFDVKD, per germline. This TCR was sampled from a man in his fifties or sixties with acute or convalescent COVID-19. Specimen: peripheral blood. This chain joins TRBV24-1 and TRBJ1-2; D not certain. The CDR3 bases are TGTGCCACCAGTGCCCGCCGGGGTGGCTACACCTTC. Amino acid sequence: CATSARRGGYTF.